This T cell receptor (beta chain) was recorded in a study of blood T cell repertoires in COVID-19. Overall study: PBMCs, B-cell-depleted T cells, or T cells provided the cDNA or gDNA that made up the material.

As processed by the authors: The authors estimated nucleated cell counts from reference gene primer amplification. Using immunoSEQ multiplex PCR, the repertoire was profiled, and TCRdb retains in-frame clones only, with some absent. Clonal size and the V and J genes are those of that table, whereas D and trimming came from the DNA. The data contain approximately 350,000 clones, 70% to 90% of them singletons. Patients in Seattle were enrolled during active infection, then followed longitudinally. The sequence was obtained from a young woman with COVID-19, enrolled during active disease. Sequencing used peripheral blood.

The DNA of the CDR3 is TGTGCCAGCAGTTTGCCCGGGAGACGGGATGAGCAGTTCTTC. It is translated as CASSLPGRRDEQFF. The chain employs TRBV28 and TRBJ2-1; a possible D gene is TRBD2 (6 bases). The CDR3 covers 14 residues. CDR1 MDHEN and CDR2 SYDVKM come from the germline V gene. With 3 bases removed from V and 8 bases from J, the gap between germline ends came to 14 bases. Supplemented by reference TRBV28 and TRBJ2-1, the full variable domain reads DVKVTQSSRYLVKRTGEKVFLECVQDMDHENMFWYRQDPGLGLRLIYFSYDVKMKEKGDIPEGYSVSREKKERFSLILESASTNQTSMYLCASSLPGRRDEQFFGPGTRLTVL.